The 6 T cell receptor beta chains presented below share a single source sample, sequenced in a study of T cell repertoires in cytomegalovirus infection. TCRdb re-called the reads with MiXCR, one entry per CDR3 protein. The sample carries nearly 550,000 distinct CDR3 sequences, approximately 15% recorded once. Sequences were obtained from CD8+ T cells from PBMCs. The receptors come from a human donor in good health (CMV status not recorded). Some clones in this sample may be carry-over from other donors' samples.

The chain links TRBV5-1 to TRBJ2-7; 8 positions match TRBD1. Germline V gene sequence: CDR1 SGHRS, CDR2 YFSETQ. The CDR3 is 15 residues long. V shed 0 bases, J shed 3 bases, and the junction held 5 bases outside the gene matches. The CDR3 loop reads CASSLARGPIYEQYF. CDR3 sequence (DNA): TGCGCCAGCAGCTTGGCCAGGGGGCCTATCTACGAGCAGTACTTC.

The rearrangement links TRBV25-1 to TRBJ1-1, with 9 bases lining up with TRBD1. CDR1 is MGHDK and CDR2 is SYGVNS in the germline V gene. The CDR3 extends over 15 amino acids. After removal of 3 bases from V and 5 bases from J, the junction contained 7 bases not matched to a gene. The CDR3 protein is CASSEYGTGRTEAFF. CDR3 bases: TGTGCCAGCAGTGAGTACGGGACAGGGAGAACTGAAGCTTTCTTT.

Of note for this clonotype: One junction end does not reproduce the germline sequence, and a read error may be involved. The V call is TRBV7-6, the J call TRBJ1-3; a possible D gene is TRBD1 (5 bases). Germline V gene data show CDR1 as SGHVS and CDR2 as FNYEAQ. This CDR3 is built from 15 residues. CDR3 protein: CASSSSYGAGNTIGF. CDR3 bases: TGTGCCAGCAGCTCATCATATGGGGCTGGAAACACCATAGGTTTT.

This rearrangement joins TRBV28 to TRBJ1-5; D gene uncertain. The CDR3 length is 13 residues. Trimming pared 5 bases from V and 3 bases from J, leaving 8 bases between. The germline gives CDR1 MDHEN, CDR2 SYDVKM. CDR3 DNA sequence: TGTGCCAGCAGTCGGACCGTCAATCAGCCCCAGCATTTT. Amino acids: CASSRTVNQPQHF.

This clonotype was seen ten or more times. This chain connects TRBV7-3 to TRBJ2-2; TRBD1 agrees at 7 bases. CDR3 size: 13 residues. Germline V gene sequence: CDR1 SGHTA, CDR2 FQGTGA. The V and J ends lost 5 bases and 6 bases, in that order; junction bases with no gene match: 3. DNA for the CDR3: TGTGCCAGCAGCGAACAGGGGTCCGGGGAGCTGTTTTTT. Translating it yields CASSEQGSGELFF.

This chain uses TRBV9 with TRBJ1-1; 11 bases agree with TRBD1. The CDR3 extends over 15 amino acids. The germline gives CDR1 SGDLS, CDR2 YYNGEE. J gave up 7 bases and V 0 bases, and 5 bases lay outside the gene matches. CDR3 DNA: TGTGCCAGCAGCGTAGGGACAGGGGGCATCCATGAAGCTTTCTTT. It translates to CASSVGTGGIHEAFF.